What follows are 9 T cell receptor beta chains derived from one specimen sequenced in a study of OX40 agonist ivuxolimab in advanced cancers. The protocol was immunoSEQ multiplex PCR, while the TCRdb copy is restricted to in-frame clones and leaves out a portion. The sample has 70,000 to 75,000 clones; 88% are singletons. The input for sequencing was CD4+ or CD8+ T cells sorted from blood, taken in a trial of the OX40 agonist ivuxolimab. The receptor source for this set is an adult with an advanced solid tumor such as melanoma, head and neck, liver or kidney cancer.

This clone was found once. The V call is TRBV10-3, the J call TRBJ2-5; D possibly corresponds to TRBD2 (5 bases). This CDR3 comprises 11 residues. Trimming removed 9 bases from V and 4 bases from J, with 9 bases in between. Germline values: CDR1 ENHRY, CDR2 SYGVKD. In nucleotides, the CDR3 is TGTGCCATACGGGGAAGAGAGACCCAGTACTTC. This gives the protein CAIRGRETQYF.

The CDR3 sequence is CASSSQGGAGNTIYF. CDR3 in DNA: TGTGCCAGCAGCTCACAGGGAGGTGCTGGAAACACCATATATTTT. The gene calls are TRBV11-3 and TRBJ1-3; maybe TRBD1 (6 bases). From germline, CDR1 is SGHNT and CDR2 YENEEA. V dropped 4 bases and J dropped 2 bases, with 12 bases sitting between them. The length of the CDR3 is 15 residues.

The V gene is TRBV12-5, the J gene TRBJ1-5, with D possibly being TRBD1 (5 bases). The germline V gene has CDR1 LGHNT and CDR2 FRNRAP. Trimming cost V 0 bases and J 3 bases, with 15 bases left between them. The CDR3 loop spans 17 amino acids. CDR3 residues: CASGLVLQGTPNQPQHF. CDR3 sequence (DNA): TGTGCTAGTGGTTTGGTACTGCAGGGAACCCCCAATCAGCCCCAGCATTTT. Complete variable domain (other parts from reference TRBV12-5 and TRBJ1-5): DARVTQTPRHKVTEMGQEVTMRCQPILGHNTVFWYRQTMMQGLELLAYFRNRAPLDDSGMPKDRFSAEMPDATLATLKIQPSEPRDSAVYFCASGLVLQGTPNQPQHFGDGTRLSIL.

J is TRBJ1-1 and V is TRBV4-1, with a weak D call TRBD1 (5 bases). The CDR3 totals 14 residues. Germline V CDR1 and CDR2: MGHRA, YSYEKL. V lost 4 bases, J lost 0 bases, and 9 bases lay in between. The chain's CDR3 is CASSPDTMNTEAFF. The CDR3 bases are TGCGCCAGCAGCCCGGACACCATGAACACTGAAGCTTTCTTT.

The chain has TRBV9 and TRBJ1-5; 12 nucleotides line up with TRBD1. Germline V gene sequence: CDR1 SGDLS, CDR2 YYNGEE. This CDR3 contains 16 residues. The V and J ends lost 4 bases and 3 bases, in that order; junction bases with no gene match: 5. CDR3 region: CASSPGTGGLNQPQHF. In DNA form, the CDR3 reads TGTGCCAGCAGCCCCGGGACAGGGGGCCTCAATCAGCCCCAGCATTTT. The whole variable domain, filled in from reference TRBV9 and TRBJ1-5, reads DSGVTQTPKHLITATGQRVTLRCSPRSGDLSVYWYQQSLDQGLQFLIQYYNGEERAKGNILERFSAQQFPDLHSELNLSSLELGDSALYFCASSPGTGGLNQPQHFGDGTRLSIL.

The chain links TRBV9 to TRBJ2-7; possible D gene TRBD2, 5 bases. The CDR3 loop spans 15 amino acids. Between the trimmed V and J ends, which lost 0 bases and 0 bases, there was a span of 10 bases. Germline CDR1 reads SGDLS; CDR2 reads YYNGEE. In DNA form, the CDR3 reads TGTGCCAGCAGCGTAGGGACGGGGAGCTCCTACGAGCAGTACTTC. Its protein is CASSVGTGSSYEQYF. The full variable domain, its missing parts supplied by reference TRBV9 and TRBJ2-7, is DSGVTQTPKHLITATGQRVTLRCSPRSGDLSVYWYQQSLDQGLQFLIQYYNGEERAKGNILERFSAQQFPDLHSELNLSSLELGDSALYFCASSVGTGSSYEQYFGPGTRLTVT.

The chain joins TRBV5-4 to TRBJ1-6; TRBD1 might be the D (5 bases). The CDR3 sequence is 15 residues long. The V gene lost 4 bases and the J gene lost 6 bases, with 14 bases spanning the gap. Germline-derived CDR1 and CDR2 are SGHNT and YYREEE (reference sequence). The DNA for the CDR3 is TGTGCCAGCAGCCTCCCGGGGGGAATTAATTCACCCCTCCACTTT. The encoded protein is CASSLPGGINSPLHF.

This clone was seen just once. This rearrangement joins TRBV6-6 to TRBJ2-7, with TRBD2 identical over 12 bases. This CDR3 region has 15 residues. V lost 2 bases, J lost 3 bases, and 2 bases stayed unmatched. Germline values: CDR1 MNHNY, CDR2 SVGAGI (reference sequence). Written as DNA, the CDR3 is TGTGCCAGCAGTTACCCGACTAGCGGGGGCTACGAGCAGTACTTC. Translating it yields CASSYPTSGGYEQYF.

The chain uses TRBV27 and TRBJ2-6; 7 bases line up with TRBD1. The CDR3 covers 16 residues. In germline, CDR1 is MNHEY, CDR2 SMNVEV (reference sequence). V dropped 2 bases and J dropped 2; count of bases not matched to a gene: 3. The chain's CDR3 is CASSLVTGAGANVLTF. CDR3 DNA: TGTGCCAGCAGTTTAGTCACAGGGGCTGGGGCCAACGTCCTGACTTTC.